This entry describes one TCR beta chain. Its cognate antigen is unknown. These data originate in a study of cytotoxic CD8 clonotypes in ibrutinib-treated CLL. General study findings and limits: Progressing patients had sampling times that differed from those of sustained-remission patients. Public clonotypes, found uncommonly, either contracted or stayed stable on treatment.

Only in-frame clones appear in the TCRdb table, and some are missing; sequencing was by immunoSEQ multiplex PCR. Of around 130,000 clones detected, approximately 80% appear once; the ten largest clones hold approximately 3.5%. V was clipped by 7 bases and J by 4 bases; unmatched bases: 4. CDR1 ENHRY and CDR2 SYGVKD come from the germline V gene. The CDR3 extends over 13 amino acids. The TCR sequence derives from a human donor with chronic lymphocytic leukemia. The source was PBMCs, collected after 24 months of ibrutinib treatment. V and J are TRBV10-3 and TRBJ1-1; 9 bases map to TRBD1. The CDR3: CAITDRGSTEAFF. The CDR3 nucleotides are TGTGCCATCACGGACAGGGGAAGCACTGAAGCTTTCTTT.